These 14 T cell receptor beta chains were all obtained from the same sample, sequenced in a study of T cell responses to AZD1222 COVID-19 vaccine. The data were produced by immunoSEQ multiplex PCR, yet TCRdb's version contains in-frame clones alone and is incomplete. This table has 75,000 to 100,000 clones, roughly nine tenths appearing once. This sample comprised peripheral blood, obtained on day 0 of AZD1222 vaccination. All receptors come from an adult in good health.

The chain combines TRBV27 with TRBJ2-3, with D possibly called TRBD1 or TRBD2 (6 bases each). This CDR3 comprises 15 residues. Germline lookup yields CDR1 MNHEY and CDR2 SMNVEV (reference sequence). Trimming removed 5 bases from V and 4 bases from J, with 16 bases in between. The CDR3 reads CASSPLRGPADTQYF. The CDR3 DNA reads as TGTGCCAGCAGTCCTCTACGGGGGCCCGCAGATACGCAGTATTTT.

The V call is TRBV6-1, the J call TRBJ2-5; D is ambiguous. CDR3 length: 12 amino acids. Germline CDR1 and CDR2: MNHNS and SASEGT. Trimming took 2 bases from V and 5 from J, leaving 6 bases between them. The CDR3 here is CASSEQAETQYF. CDR3 DNA sequence: TGTGCCAGCAGTGAACAGGCGGAGACCCAGTACTTC.

This clone has a single count. The chain uses TRBV5-1 and TRBJ1-4; D is undetermined. V lost 2 bases, J lost 5 bases, and 13 bases lay in between. The CDR3 length is 15 residues. Germline-derived CDR1 and CDR2 are SGHRS and YFSETQ. In DNA form, the CDR3 reads TGCGCCAGCAGCTTAAAAACCGGACCCAATGAAAAACTGTTTTTT. Its protein is CASSLKTGPNEKLFF. Looking up the rest from reference TRBV5-1 and TRBJ1-4 gives the full variable domain: KAGVTQTPRYLIKTRGQQVTLSCSPISGHRSVSWYQQTPGQGLQFLFEYFSETQRNKGNFPGRFSGRQFSNSRSEMNVSTLELGDSALYLCASSLKTGPNEKLFFGSGTQLSVL.

CDR3 residues: CATSDITHWHF. The CDR3 bases are TGTGCCACCAGTGATATCACCCATTGGCATTTT. The J gene is TRBJ1-5, the V gene TRBV24-1; D is uncertain. There are 11 residues in the CDR3. V was shortened by 3 bases and J by 15 bases, with 11 bases between the two germline ends. Germline CDR1 reads KGHDR; CDR2 reads SFDVKD.

The V gene is TRBV2, the J gene TRBJ2-5; D is ambiguous. Germline V gene lookup returns CDR1 SNHLY and CDR2 FYNNEI. The CDR3 loop spans 14 amino acids. Trimming removed 4 bases at V and 0 bases at J, with 9 bases between. The CDR3 coding sequence is TGTGCCAGCAGTGTAGGAAGGTACCAAGAGACCCAGTACTTC. This encodes CASSVGRYQETQYF.

This sequence joins TRBV28 and TRBJ1-1, with D perhaps matching TRBD1 (6 bases). Germline values: CDR1 MDHEN, CDR2 SYDVKM. The germline V and J ends were trimmed by 5 bases and 3 bases, with 19 bases remaining between them. The CDR3 runs to 16 residues. DNA of the CDR3: TGTGCCAGCAGTGTTGGGGGATTGGAGGGGGACACTGAAGCTTTCTTT. Translating it yields CASSVGGLEGDTEAFF.

The chain couples TRBV24-1 to TRBJ2-7; D is unresolved. The CDR3 runs 15 residues. Deletions cut 5 bases from V and 5 bases from J, with 18 bases between. Germline V gene lookup returns CDR1 KGHDR and CDR2 SFDVKD. CDR3 in DNA: TGTGCCACCAGTGGGTCGGACGCCTCGGAACACGAGCAGTACTTC. Amino acids: CATSGSDASEHEQYF.

This chain uses TRBV19 with TRBJ2-1; possible D gene TRBD1, 5 bases. The CDR3 is made up of 14 amino acids. Trimming took 1 base from V and 7 from J, leaving 11 bases between them. Germline loops: CDR1 LNHDA, CDR2 SQIVND (reference sequence). The CDR3 nucleotides are TGTGCCAGTAGTATAGGTGCAGGGTCGAATGAGCAGTTCTTC. Amino acids: CASSIGAGSNEQFF.

This clone appeared a single time. The chain has TRBV14 and TRBJ2-1, with D unresolved. The CDR3 contains 12 residues. Germline CDR1 is SGHDN and CDR2 is FVKESK. The ends were cut back, 3 bases at V and 5 bases at J, with 5 bases in the middle. CDR3 in amino acids: CASSHWDNEQFF. The CDR3 nucleotides read TGTGCCAGCAGCCATTGGGACAATGAGCAGTTCTTC. Filled out from reference TRBV14 and TRBJ2-1, the complete variable domain reads EAGVTQFPSHSVIEKGQTVTLRCDPISGHDNLYWYRRVMGKEIKFLLHFVKESKQDESGMPNNRFLAERTGGTYSTLKVQPAELEDSGVYFCASSHWDNEQFFGPGTRLTVL.

The chain has TRBV24-1 and TRBJ2-1; 11 nucleotides match TRBD2. V was pared by 6 bases and J by 7 bases, with 7 bases of the junction left unmatched. The CDR3 loop spans 15 amino acids. The V gene's germline CDR1 is KGHDR and CDR2 SFDVKD. This chain's CDR3 is CATSFLAGGPNEQFF. The CDR3 DNA sequence: TGTGCCACCAGTTTCCTAGCGGGAGGTCCGAATGAGCAGTTCTTC.

This clone was counted between two and nine times. The genes are TRBV11-2 and TRBJ1-6, with TRBD1 matching 7 bases. CDR3 length: 15 residues. Trimming removed 0 bases from V and 10 bases from J; junction bases left unmatched: 6. CDR1 is SGHAT, CDR2 FQNNGV, per germline. The CDR3 is CASSLDSGGGSPLHF. As DNA, the CDR3 is TGTGCCAGCAGCTTAGATTCAGGGGGAGGCTCACCCCTCCACTTT.

This clone appeared a single time. J is TRBJ1-4 and V is TRBV5-1; TRBD1 is a possible D gene (5 bases). Between the trimmed V and J ends, which lost 1 base and 0 bases, there was a span of 13 bases. The CDR3 loop spans 17 amino acids. From germline, CDR1 is SGHRS and CDR2 YFSETQ. Here the CDR3 reads CASSLFMMTATNEKLFF. CDR3 sequence (DNA): TGCGCCAGCAGCTTGTTCATGATGACAGCAACTAATGAAAAACTGTTTTTT.

About this clone: The sample has other DNA sequences that encode this CDR3 too. The V call is TRBV7-9, the J call TRBJ2-7, with a possible D match to TRBD1 (5 bases). The CDR3 extends over 13 amino acids. The V end was cut by 5 bases, the J end by 7 bases, with 15 bases between. Germline CDR1 SEHNR, CDR2 FQNEAQ (reference sequence). The CDR3 spells CASSHPTGHEQYF. The CDR3 DNA follows: TGTGCCAGCAGCCACCCTACAGGCCATGAGCAGTACTTC.

J is TRBJ1-5 and V is TRBV19, with D possibly TRBD1 on 6 matching bases. V lost 3 bases and J 3 bases, leaving 12 bases between the germline ends. This CDR3 region has 15 residues. Per germline, CDR1 LNHDA and CDR2 SQIVND (reference sequence). Here the CDR3 DNA reads TGTGCCAGTAGTATTATGGGACAAAACAATCAGCCCCAGCATTTT. Its translation: CASSIMGQNNQPQHF.